This entry lists 11 T cell receptor beta chains sequenced from one sample in a study of blood T cell repertoires in COVID-19. Measured with immunoSEQ multiplex PCR; TCRdb has only the in-frame clones, and not every one. In the table there are about 69,000 clones, around 93% of which are singletons. The sample was peripheral blood. These receptors all come from a woman between 55 and 75 years old with active COVID-19.

The chain joins TRBV3-1 (or the pseudogene TRBV3-2) to TRBJ2-1, with TRBD2 as a possible D gene (5 bases). The V gene lost 4 bases and the J gene lost 7 bases, with 8 bases spanning the gap. Germline V gene lookup returns CDR1 LGHDT and CDR2 YNNKEL (reference sequence). CDR3 length: 12 amino acids. CDR3 nucleotide sequence: TGTGCCAGCAGCCTCCCGGGGAATGAGCAGTTCTTC. It codes for CASSLPGNEQFF.

The chain recombines TRBV18 with TRBJ1-2; maybe TRBD1 (6 bases). This CDR3 contains 17 residues. Germline V gives CDR1 KGHSH, CDR2 LQKENI. V lost 3 bases and J lost 1, with 18 bases in between. CDR3 DNA: TGTGCCAGCTCACCCCCGAACCGGAACAGGGATAACTATGGCTACACCTTC. It translates to CASSPPNRNRDNYGYTF.

This rearrangement joins TRBV15 to TRBJ2-7; D not certain. Deletions cut 0 bases from V and 6 bases from J, with 6 bases between. This CDR3 is 12 amino acids long. Germline lookup yields CDR1 LNHNV and CDR2 YYDKDF (reference sequence). The CDR3 sequence: CATSRDLFEQYF. The CDR3, as DNA: TGTGCCACCAGCAGAGATCTATTCGAGCAGTACTTC.

The rearrangement links TRBV7-8 to TRBJ1-1; D is uncertain. The CDR3 has 13 amino acids. Trimming took 4 bases from V and 0 from J, leaving 6 bases between them. Germline V lookup: CDR1 SGHVS, CDR2 FQNEAQ. This chain's CDR3 is CASSSRVNTEAFF. CDR3 DNA: TGTGCCAGCAGCTCTCGGGTGAACACTGAAGCTTTCTTT.

This rearrangement joins TRBV2 to TRBJ2-5, with D possibly being TRBD1 (6 bases). The CDR3 covers 14 residues. The V end lost 7 bases, the J end lost 5 bases, and 17 bases lay between the germline ends. Germline CDR1 SNHLY, CDR2 FYNNEI. The CDR3 loop is CASKHRVGEETQYF. In nucleotides, the CDR3 is TGTGCCAGCAAACACAGGGTAGGAGAGGAGACCCAGTACTTC.

There are a few counts of this clone. The V gene is TRBV5-1, the J gene TRBJ1-5; TRBD1 matches at 9 bases. Trimming removed 4 bases from V and 4 bases from J; junction bases left unmatched: 3. Germline-derived CDR1 and CDR2 are SGHRS and YFSETQ. The CDR3 is made up of 14 amino acids. The CDR3 sequence is CASSVGTGNQPQHF. The CDR3 DNA reads as TGCGCCAGCAGCGTAGGGACAGGGAATCAGCCCCAGCATTTT.

The V and J genes are TRBV19 and TRBJ1-4, with TRBD1 as a possible D gene (6 bases). Germline CDR1 reads LNHDA; CDR2 reads SQIVND (reference sequence). The ends were cut back, 4 bases at V and 4 bases at J, with 16 bases in the middle. The CDR3 has 16 residues. CDR3 protein: CASSTPGQTRNEKLFF. As DNA, the CDR3 is TGTGCCAGTAGTACCCCAGGACAGACGCGTAATGAAAAACTGTTTTTT.

V is TRBV2 and J is TRBJ2-7; 7 positions agree with TRBD2. The CDR3 has 14 residues. Trimming removed 6 bases from V and 0 bases from J; junction bases left unmatched: 5. CDR1 is SNHLY, CDR2 FYNNEI, per germline. The CDR3 here is CASRETSSSYEQYF. The CDR3 DNA reads as TGTGCCAGCAGAGAGACTAGCAGCTCCTACGAGCAGTACTTC. Combining the CDR3 with reference TRBV2 and TRBJ2-7 gives the whole variable domain EPEVTQTPSHQVTQMGQEVILRCVPISNHLYFYWYRQILGQKVEFLVSFYNNEISEKSEIFDDQFSVERPDGSNFTLKIRSTKLEDSAMYFCASRETSSSYEQYFGPGTRLTVT.

The chain carries TRBV5-1 and TRBJ2-3; no clear D. This CDR3 has 17 residues. Germline CDR1 SGHRS, CDR2 YFSETQ. Trimming left V 1 base short and J 4 bases short, with 19 bases between. The CDR3 DNA reads as TGCGCCAGCAGCTTGTCGGGTAGCATAGTTCCCCCAGATACGCAGTATTTT. Its protein is CASSLSGSIVPPDTQYF.

This clone was seen a handful of times. The rearrangement joins TRBV3-1 (or the pseudogene TRBV3-2) to TRBJ2-7, with D unclear. The CDR3 sequence is 11 residues long. V gave up 1 base and J gave up 5 bases, with 3 bases separating them. Germline V gene data show CDR1 as LGHDT and CDR2 as YNNKEL (reference sequence). The CDR3: CASSQVNEQYF. CDR3 nucleotides: TGTGCCAGCAGCCAAGTAAACGAGCAGTACTTC.

This chain uses TRBV28 with TRBJ2-2; a weak D match, TRBD1 (5 bases). This CDR3 contains 15 residues. The ends were cut back, 2 bases at V and 4 bases at J, with 11 bases in the middle. Germline assignment: CDR1 MDHEN and CDR2 SYDVKM. The CDR3: CASSLAGRATGELFF. DNA of the CDR3: TGTGCCAGCAGTTTAGCAGGGCGCGCCACCGGGGAGCTGTTTTTT.